Listed below are T cell receptor beta chains from one sample, sequenced in a study of T cell responses to AZD1222 COVID-19 vaccine. Measured with immunoSEQ multiplex PCR; TCRdb has only the in-frame clones, and not every one. Among about 150,000 clones, about 89% were seen once, and the ten largest hold less than 1.5%. The sample consisted of peripheral blood, taken 28 days after the second AZD1222 dose. The source of these receptors is an adult who received the AZD1222 COVID-19 vaccine. Each CDR3 is given with its conserved first and last residue. A D gene is named only where the DNA matches it firmly. The listing skips clone size in some rows; elsewhere it reads once, few, many or a size class.

v_gene: TRBV4-1
d_gene: NA
j_gene: TRBJ2-5
abundance: NA
CDR3aa: CASSRVEAETQYF
CDR3nt: TGCGCCAGCAGCCGGGTGGAGGCAGAGACCCAGTACTTC

v_gene: TRBV9
d_gene: TRBD2
j_gene: TRBJ2-1
abundance: NA
CDR3aa: CASSVAGLASYNEQFF
CDR3nt: TGTGCCAGCAGCGTAGCTGGACTAGCGTCCTACAATGAGCAGTTCTTC

v_gene: TRBV7-2
d_gene: NA
j_gene: TRBJ1-1
abundance: NA
CDR3aa: CASSLVETQPTEAFF
CDR3nt: TGTGCCAGCAGCTTAGTAGAGACGCAGCCTACTGAAGCTTTCTTT

v_gene: TRBV20-1
d_gene: NA
j_gene: TRBJ2-3
abundance: NA
CDR3aa: CRGVIGDTQYF
CDR3nt: TGCAGAGGAGTCATAGGAGATACGCAGTATTTT

v_gene: TRBV6-5
d_gene: NA
j_gene: TRBJ2-7
abundance: NA
CDR3aa: CASTLRDSVDEQYF
CDR3nt: TGTGCCAGCACACTCCGGGACTCTGTCGACGAGCAGTACTTC

v_gene: TRBV2
d_gene: NA
j_gene: TRBJ2-3
abundance: NA
CDR3aa: CASSTGGSALPDTQYF
CDR3nt: TGTGCCAGCAGCACCGGCGGATCCGCCCTCCCAGATACGCAGTATTTT

v_gene: TRBV7-9
d_gene: NA
j_gene: TRBJ1-1
abundance: NA
CDR3aa: CASSSDTGKMVTEAFF
CDR3nt: TGTGCCAGCAGCTCGGATACAGGGAAAATGGTCACTGAAGCTTTCTTT

v_gene: TRBV4-1
d_gene: TRBD2
j_gene: TRBJ2-7
abundance: NA
CDR3aa: CASSGASGRADVPEQYF
CDR3nt: TGCGCCAGCAGTGGGGCTAGCGGGAGGGCGGATGTCCCCGAGCAGTACTTC

v_gene: TRBV7-9
d_gene: NA
j_gene: TRBJ2-2
abundance: NA
CDR3aa: CASSLGRGGGYTGELFF
CDR3nt: TGTGCCAGCAGCTTAGGACGGGGTGGGGGGTACACCGGGGAGCTGTTTTTT

v_gene: TRBV11-2
d_gene: NA
j_gene: TRBJ1-1
abundance: NA
CDR3aa: CASSLVRLDTEAFF
CDR3nt: TGTGCCAGCAGCTTAGTCCGGTTGGACACTGAAGCTTTCTTT

v_gene: TRBV6-7
d_gene: TRBD1
j_gene: TRBJ1-6
abundance: NA
CDR3aa: CASSYEGQKNSPLHF
CDR3nt: TGTGCCAGCAGTTACGAGGGACAGAAAAATTCACCCCTCCACTTT

v_gene: TRBV7-9
d_gene: TRBD1
j_gene: TRBJ1-4
abundance: NA
CDR3aa: CASSRNRGETEKLFF
CDR3nt: TGTGCCAGCAGCCGGAACAGGGGGGAGACTGAAAAACTGTTTTTT

v_gene: TRBV4-1
d_gene: TRBD1
j_gene: TRBJ1-1
abundance: NA
CDR3aa: CASSQRGQDGTEAFF
CDR3nt: TGCGCCAGCAGCCAAAGGGGACAGGATGGCACTGAAGCTTTCTTT

v_gene: TRBV3-1/TRBV3-2
d_gene: TRBD1
j_gene: TRBJ2-2
abundance: NA
CDR3aa: CASSRDRGTGELFF
CDR3nt: TGTGCCAGCAGCCGGGACAGGGGTACCGGGGAGCTGTTTTTT

v_gene: TRBV5-1
d_gene: TRBD1
j_gene: TRBJ2-5
abundance: NA
CDR3aa: CASSSTGQAAGWETQYF
CDR3nt: TGCGCCAGCAGCTCGACGGGACAGGCGGCGGGTTGGGAGACCCAGTACTTC

v_gene: TRBV21-1
d_gene: NA
j_gene: TRBJ1-2
abundance: NA
CDR3aa: CASSKGRQGCGYTF
CDR3nt: TGTGCCAGCAGCAAAGGACGACAGGGTTGTGGCTACACCTTC

v_gene: TRBV18
d_gene: NA
j_gene: TRBJ1-1
abundance: NA
CDR3aa: CASSPSSGDNTEAFF
CDR3nt: TGTGCCAGCTCACCATCCTCAGGGGATAACACTGAAGCTTTCTTT

v_gene: TRBV7-9
d_gene: TRBD2
j_gene: TRBJ2-7
abundance: NA
CDR3aa: CASSPEGGRIGEQYF
CDR3nt: TGTGCCAGCAGCCCCGAGGGCGGGAGAATCGGCGAGCAGTACTTC

v_gene: TRBV7-6
d_gene: TRBD1
j_gene: TRBJ2-5
abundance: NA
CDR3aa: CASRYRGVRQETQYF
CDR3nt: TGTGCCAGCAGGTACAGGGGGGTCCGACAAGAGACCCAGTACTTC

v_gene: TRBV12-5
d_gene: NA
j_gene: TRBJ2-7
abundance: few
CDR3aa: CASGRRGYEQYF
CDR3nt: TGTGCTAGTGGACGCAGGGGCTACGAGCAGTACTTC

v_gene: TRBV4-1
d_gene: NA
j_gene: TRBJ2-3
abundance: NA
CDR3aa: CASSQEFIASSFTDTQYF
CDR3nt: TGCGCCAGCAGCCAAGAGTTTATCGCTAGCTCCTTCACAGATACGCAGTATTTT

v_gene: TRBV6-5
d_gene: NA
j_gene: TRBJ2-1
abundance: NA
CDR3aa: CASSYGGVNEQFF
CDR3nt: TGTGCCAGCAGTTACGGTGGGGTCAATGAGCAGTTCTTC

v_gene: TRBV27
d_gene: NA
j_gene: TRBJ1-5
abundance: NA
CDR3aa: CASSGLRERIQPQHF
CDR3nt: TGTGCCAGCAGTGGCCTTCGGGAGAGAATCCAGCCCCAGCATTTT

v_gene: TRBV7-9
d_gene: NA
j_gene: TRBJ1-4
abundance: NA
CDR3aa: CASSSQGIGEKLFF
CDR3nt: TGTGCCAGCAGCTCGCAGGGGATTGGTGAAAAACTGTTTTTT

v_gene: TRBV9
d_gene: NA
j_gene: TRBJ1-5
abundance: NA
CDR3aa: CASSVSPLNQPQHF
CDR3nt: TGTGCCAGCAGCGTATCCCCCCTCAATCAGCCCCAGCATTTT